The present TCR beta chain was sequenced within a study of blood T cell repertoires in COVID-19. The CDR3 runs 15 residues. V lost 1 base and J lost 3; bases outside the gene matches: 4. Germline CDR1 and CDR2: SGHDT and YYEEEE. The repertoire was sequenced with immunoSEQ multiplex PCR; TCRdb's copy has only in-frame clones and lacks some. The data hold roughly 200,000 clones, with about 85% observed a single time. Categorization into cohorts depended on clinical history that participants reported. What was sequenced was PBMCs or T cells enriched from blood (not recorded which). The chain recombines TRBV5-6 with TRBJ2-7; 10 nucleotides align to TRBD1. This TCR was recovered from a man aged 40-49 years who had recovered from COVID-19. CDR3 coding DNA: TGTGCCAGCAGCTTGAGGTGGACAGGGGGCTACGAGCAGTACTTC. Translation: CASSLRWTGGYEQYF.